Listed below are T cell receptor beta chains from one sample, sequenced in a study of CD8+ T cells in alopecia areata. The method was immunoSEQ multiplex PCR; TCRdb's version includes in-frame clones alone and lacks a portion of them. The data hold some 100,000 clones, with roughly 50% observed a single time. Sequences were derived from CD8+ T cells sorted from blood, sampled at week 4, from a patient treated with tofacitinib. Receptors were obtained from a human donor with alopecia areata. The CDR3 runs from the conserved cysteine through the conserved F or W. The order of the fields is V gene, J gene, clone size, D gene, CDR3 protein, CDR3 DNA. A D gene is named only where the DNA matches it firmly. Size is stated for part of the rows, as once, few or many counts, or as a class when the clone is expanded.

>TRBV27|TRBJ1-1|.|TRBD1
CASGIQGGNTEAFF
TGTGCCAGCGGCATACAGGGGGGGAATACTGAAGCTTTCTTT
>TRBV5-1|TRBJ2-3|.|.
CASSNNGIADTQYF
TGCGCCAGCAGCAATAATGGGATCGCTGATACGCAGTATTTT
>TRBV27|TRBJ2-3|few|.
CASSLGASLGDTQYF
TGTGCCAGCAGTTTAGGGGCCTCTTTGGGTGATACGCAGTATTTT
>TRBV19|TRBJ2-1|.|TRBD2
CASGVGTRGDEQFF
TGTGCCAGTGGCGTTGGGACTAGAGGTGATGAGCAGTTCTTC
>TRBV29-1|TRBJ2-7|.|.
CSVVMGTYEQYF
TGCAGCGTTGTTATGGGAACCTACGAGCAGTACTTC
>TRBV7-9|TRBJ1-5|.|.
CASSFEGPQHF
TGTGCCAGCAGCTTCGAGGGACCCCAGCATTTT
>TRBV25-1|TRBJ2-6|.|TRBD1
CASSARGQETSGANVLTF
TGTGCCAGCAGTGCAAGGGGACAGGAGACCTCTGGGGCCAACGTCCTGACTTTC
>TRBV6-4|TRBJ2-1|.|TRBD1
CASSAGQGPYNEQFF
TGTGCCAGCAGTGCGGGACAGGGTCCCTACAATGAGCAGTTCTTC
>TRBV2|TRBJ1-5|.|.
CASVGMNQPQHF
TGTGCCAGCGTTGGGATGAATCAGCCCCAGCATTTT
>TRBV7-9|TRBJ2-7|.|.
CASSPRASYEQYF
TGTGCCAGCAGCCCCAGGGCCTCCTACGAGCAGTACTTC
>TRBV4-1|TRBJ2-5|few|.
CASSRVPSGTMEETQYF
TGCGCCAGCAGCCGAGTTCCGTCGGGGACAATGGAAGAGACCCAGTACTTC
>TRBV19|TRBJ1-5|few|TRBD1
CACGQGNQPQHF
TGTGCCTGTGGACAGGGGAATCAGCCCCAGCATTTT
>TRBV30|TRBJ1-2|few|.
CAWKKEAPKGYTF
TGTGCCTGGAAAAAGGAAGCCCCGAAAGGCTACACCTTC
>TRBV30|TRBJ2-1|.|TRBD2
CAWISGGYNEQFF
TGTGCCTGGATTTCGGGGGGGTACAATGAGCAGTTCTTC
>TRBV30|TRBJ2-1|.|.
CAWARSSYNEQFF
TGTGCCTGGGCCCGGTCATCCTACAATGAGCAGTTCTTC
>TRBV29-1|TRBJ1-2|.|TRBD1
CSVRQGEDYGYTF
TGCAGCGTACGACAGGGGGAAGACTATGGCTACACCTTC
>TRBV29-1|TRBJ1-5|few|.
CSVVEATNSNQPQHF
TGCAGCGTTGTGGAGGCCACTAATAGCAATCAGCCCCAGCATTTT
>TRBV9|TRBJ1-1|.|.
CASSADSENTEAFF
TGTGCCAGCAGCGCGGACAGCGAGAACACTGAAGCTTTCTTT
>TRBV30|TRBJ1-1|.|.
CAWSVMGVSTEAFF
TGTGCCTGGAGTGTAATGGGGGTGTCGACTGAAGCTTTCTTT
>TRBV29-1|TRBJ2-7|few|.
CSVSSGETYEQYF
TGCAGCGTTAGTAGCGGTGAGACCTACGAGCAGTACTTC
>TRBV6-5|TRBJ2-1|.|.
CASRPGAYNEQFF
TGTGCCAGCAGGCCGGGGGCGTACAATGAGCAGTTCTTC
>TRBV5-1|TRBJ2-2|few|.
CASHEGQGWTGGELFF
TGCGCCAGCCACGAAGGGCAGGGGTGGACCGGCGGGGAGCTGTTTTTT
>TRBV7-9|TRBJ2-3|.|TRBD1
CASSGRTGRSTDTQYF
TGTGCCAGCAGCGGCAGGACAGGGAGAAGCACAGATACGCAGTATTTT
>TRBV7-6|TRBJ2-7|few|.
CASSLGQVNTYEQYF
TGTGCCAGCAGCTTAGGACAGGTGAACACCTACGAGCAGTACTTC
>TRBV4-1|TRBJ2-5|.|.
CASSQDRLIETQYF
TGCGCCAGCAGCCAAGATAGACTAATTGAGACCCAGTACTTC
>TRBV30|TRBJ1-5|.|.
CAWSQVEGSQPQHF
TGTGCCTGGAGTCAGGTGGAGGGTAGTCAGCCCCAGCATTTT
>TRBV4-2|TRBJ1-5|.|.
CASSQEYSNQPQHF
TGTGCCAGCAGCCAAGAGTATAGCAATCAGCCCCAGCATTTT
>TRBV4-2|TRBJ2-3|.|.
CASSQAGQYTDTQYF
TGTGCCAGCAGCCAAGCCGGACAGTACACAGATACGCAGTATTTT
>TRBV5-6|TRBJ2-7|.|TRBD2
CASSPGGQLSEQYF
TGTGCCAGCAGCCCGGGAGGGCAACTCTCCGAGCAGTACTTC
>TRBV25-1|TRBJ2-7|.|TRBD2
CASTLGGFYEQYF
TGTGCCAGCACCCTGGGAGGGTTCTACGAGCAGTACTTC
>TRBV29-1|TRBJ2-2|.|TRBD2
CSVELAGVDTGELFF
TGCAGCGTAGAACTAGCGGGGGTGGACACCGGGGAGCTGTTTTTT
>TRBV7-9|TRBJ1-5|.|.
CASQGFGSNQPQHF
TGTGCCAGCCAAGGGTTTGGAAGCAATCAGCCCCAGCATTTT
>TRBV7-9|TRBJ2-7|.|.
CASSGGRQGYSHEQYF
TGTGCCAGCAGCGGCGGACGCCAGGGGTATTCCCACGAGCAGTACTTC
>TRBV4-1|TRBJ1-4|few|TRBD1
CASSQVAGTGMSEKLFF
TGCGCCAGCAGCCAAGTCGCCGGGACAGGGATGAGCGAAAAACTGTTTTTT
>TRBV29-1|TRBJ2-5|few|TRBD1
CSVGTGAGQETQYF
TGCAGCGTGGGGACAGGAGCCGGCCAAGAGACCCAGTACTTC
>TRBV29-1|TRBJ2-3|.|TRBD2
CSVVPAGGGDTQYF
TGCAGCGTTGTCCCAGCGGGGGGGGGAGATACGCAGTATTTT
>TRBV29-1|TRBJ2-7|.|.
CSVVEDQPVAYEQYF
TGCAGCGTTGTGGAAGACCAACCGGTTGCCTACGAGCAGTACTTC
>TRBV29-1|TRBJ2-7|.|TRBD1
CSVEPGTGVSYEQYF
TGCAGCGTTGAACCCGGGACAGGGGTCTCCTACGAGCAGTACTTC
>TRBV25-1|TRBJ1-1|few|TRBD1
CASSAGQGNTEAFF
TGTGCCAGCAGTGCCGGACAGGGAAACACTGAAGCTTTCTTT
>TRBV28|TRBJ2-1|few|TRBD2
CASSKRTSGGYNEQFF
TGTGCCAGCAGCAAAAGGACTAGCGGGGGGTACAATGAGCAGTTCTTC
>TRBV30|TRBJ1-6|few|.
CAWNGGNNSPLHF
TGTGCCTGGAATGGGGGGAATAATTCACCCCTCCACTTT
>TRBV7-2|TRBJ2-2|.|.
CATYPNPGPITGELFF
TGTGCCACCTACCCGAATCCGGGACCAATAACCGGGGAGCTGTTTTTT
>TRBV2|TRBJ2-2|few|.
CATPLGEDTGELFF
TGTGCCACCCCGTTGGGTGAAGACACCGGGGAGCTGTTTTTT
>TRBV7-6|TRBJ2-2|.|.
CASSLVLSGELFF
TGTGCCAGCAGCCTAGTCTTGTCCGGGGAGCTGTTTTTT
>TRBV4-1|TRBJ2-5|.|.
CASSQERQEETQYF
TGCGCCAGCAGCCAAGAGAGACAGGAAGAGACCCAGTACTTC
>TRBV6-5|TRBJ1-2|.|.
CASSLGANYGYTF
TGTGCCAGCAGTCTGGGGGCTAACTATGGCTACACCTTC
>TRBV2|TRBJ2-7|.|.
CASSDLAYEQYF
TGTGCCAGCAGTGATTTGGCCTACGAGCAGTACTTC
>TRBV4-3|TRBJ1-6|.|.
CASSREPPGPLHF
TGCGCCAGCAGCCGAGAGCCGCCGGGACCCCTCCACTTT
>TRBV29-1|TRBJ1-2|once|.
CSVDHERAYGYTF
TGCAGCGTTGATCATGAAAGGGCCTATGGCTACACCTTC
>TRBV6-5|TRBJ1-2|.|TRBD1
CASSYSQGSNGYTF
TGTGCCAGCAGTTACTCACAGGGGTCCAATGGCTACACCTTC
>TRBV16|TRBJ1-5|.|.
CASSQSRPPKHF
TGTGCCAGCAGCCAATCTCGGCCACCAAAGCATTTT
>TRBV7-8|TRBJ1-2|.|TRBD1
CASSLIQGAPYGYTF
TGTGCCAGCAGCTTGATCCAGGGGGCGCCGTATGGCTACACCTTC
>TRBV2|TRBJ2-3|.|.
CASRVAAPLGDTQYF
TGTGCCAGCAGGGTGGCAGCCCCGCTTGGGGATACGCAGTATTTT